The entry below describes one T cell receptor (beta chain). Its target antigen remains unknown. Base qualities are missing; no much larger clone stands one base away. The study evaluated CTLA-4 blockade (ipilimumab) given together with focal radiation therapy in patients who had chemo-refractory metastatic non-small-cell lung cancer. The data were taken from a study of radiotherapy plus CTLA-4 blockade in lung cancer listed by TCRdb under 2018. Context from the whole study: Objective responses occurred in roughly a sixth of enrolled patients, and approximately 34% achieved disease control. Broad study findings and their caveats: After treatment with radiotherapy and ipilimumab, TCR clones that originated in tumors expanded in peripheral blood. The strongest predictors of response were reported to be early dynamic shifts in blood T cell clones along with a rise in serum interferon-beta following radiation.

Library prep was done by the immunoSEQ multiplex PCR assay. Not all clones reach the TCRdb copy of this immuneACCESS table, which keeps in-frame sequences only. Checked studies attribute under half of the gap to unresolved V genes and leave the rest unexplained. A total of 20,000 to 30,000 clones appear in this sample, approximately 77% of them only once. The ten largest clonotypes hold roughly a quarter of the sample. Including the terminal cysteine and phenylalanine, the CDR3 comprises 15 residues. The DNA shown is the 45-base CDR3, in frame from base 1. Per the germline V gene, MNHEY is the CDR1 and SVGAGI is the CDR2. Trimming takes 6 bases from V and 4 bases from J, and the germline ends sit 15 bases apart.

The sequence joins TRBV6-5 to TRBJ2-2; the D gene is perhaps TRBD1 or TRBD2, as each covers 5 bases. The sequence was collected from a human donor with non-small cell lung cancer that progressed on radiotherapy plus ipilimumab. This material consisted of peripheral blood, taken from a patient treated with radiotherapy plus ipilimumab. The CDR3 in this case is CASSPGTHPTGELFF. The sequence in DNA is TGTGCCAGCAGCCCCGGGACCCACCCCACCGGGGAGCTGTTTTTT.